These T cell receptor beta chains were read from a single sample in a study of blood T cells in healthy people across ages. Via MiXCR, TCRdb re-called the 5' RACE reads, giving one row per CDR3 protein. In the table there are under 800,000 distinct CDR3 sequences, roughly 44% of which are singletons. The material sequenced was blood. These receptor sequences come from a woman aged 55-70 years in good health. Both conserved end residues are part of each CDR3. D genes are given only for firm matches. Expanded clones are given a class, and other clones once, few, many or no size at all.

CDR3 DNA: TGTGCCAGCAGTGAGGAGGGAGCCCGCCATCGTCCCCAGCATTTT
CDR3 protein: CASSEEGARHRPQHF
clone size: NA
D gene: NA
J gene: TRBJ1-5
V gene: TRBV2

CDR3 DNA: TGCAGCGTTGAAGGCGATGACAGGGGAAATGAAAAACTGTTTTTT
CDR3 protein: CSVEGDDRGNEKLFF
clone size: few
D gene: TRBD1
J gene: TRBJ1-4
V gene: TRBV29-1

CDR3 DNA: TGCGCCAGCAGCCAAGATCTCGCGGCCGGCTACACCTTC
CDR3 protein: CASSQDLAAGYTF
clone size: NA
D gene: NA
J gene: TRBJ1-2
V gene: TRBV4-1

CDR3 DNA: TGTGCCAGCAGCTCCCAAAGTGAGGCCCAGTACTTC
CDR3 protein: CASSSQSEAQYF
clone size: once
D gene: NA
J gene: TRBJ2-7
V gene: TRBV7-2

CDR3 DNA: TGTGCCAGCAGTTACGATCCGTCTAGCGGGAGTTGGAATGAGCAGTACTTC
CDR3 protein: CASSYDPSSGSWNEQYF
clone size: NA
D gene: TRBD2
J gene: TRBJ2-7
V gene: TRBV6-2/TRBV6-3

CDR3 DNA: TGCAGCGTTGAAGGGGGCGGAAAACTGTTTTTT
CDR3 protein: CSVEGGGKLFF
clone size: NA
D gene: NA
J gene: TRBJ1-4
V gene: TRBV29-1

CDR3 DNA: TGTGCCAGCAGCTTAGGCGGGGGGGCCTTGTCGGATACGCAGTATTTT
CDR3 protein: CASSLGGGALSDTQYF
clone size: NA
D gene: TRBD2
J gene: TRBJ2-3
V gene: TRBV7-3

CDR3 DNA: TGTGCCAGCAGTTCGAGCGGGACAGGGAGTCGCTACACCTTC
CDR3 protein: CASSSSGTGSRYTF
clone size: NA
D gene: TRBD1
J gene: TRBJ1-2
V gene: TRBV28

CDR3 DNA: TGCAGTGCTAGCTGGACTAGCCGAAAAGAGACCCAGTACTTC
CDR3 protein: CSASWTSRKETQYF
clone size: NA
D gene: TRBD2
J gene: TRBJ2-5
V gene: TRBV20-1

CDR3 DNA: TGCAGTGCCCCTAACCCTTTCTCCTACGAGCAGTACTTC
CDR3 protein: CSAPNPFSYEQYF
clone size: NA
D gene: NA
J gene: TRBJ2-7
V gene: TRBV20-1

CDR3 DNA: TGCGCCAGCAGCTTGGCGGAGACAGGGGGTACCGGGGAGCTGTTTTTT
CDR3 protein: CASSLAETGGTGELFF
clone size: few
D gene: TRBD1
J gene: TRBJ2-2
V gene: TRBV5-1

CDR3 DNA: TGTGCCAGCAGCCAAGCCCCCTATGGCTACACCTTC
CDR3 protein: CASSQAPYGYTF
clone size: few
D gene: NA
J gene: TRBJ1-2
V gene: TRBV14

CDR3 DNA: TGTGCCAGCAGTTACGCGATCGCCACTGAAGCTTTCTTT
CDR3 protein: CASSYAIATEAFF
clone size: many
D gene: NA
J gene: TRBJ1-1
V gene: TRBV6-5

CDR3 DNA: TGTGCCAGCAGCGGTAGGACGGTCTTGAACACTGAAGCTTTCTTT
CDR3 protein: CASSGRTVLNTEAFF
clone size: NA
D gene: NA
J gene: TRBJ1-1
V gene: TRBV7-9

CDR3 DNA: TGTGCCAGCAGTTTCGGACTAGCGGGATCGGCAGAGACCCAGTACTTC
CDR3 protein: CASSFGLAGSAETQYF
clone size: many
D gene: TRBD2
J gene: TRBJ2-5
V gene: TRBV6-5

CDR3 DNA: TGTGTCAGCAGCAAACAGGGGGCTCGGTACGAGCAGTACTTC
CDR3 protein: CVSSKQGARYEQYF
clone size: NA
D gene: TRBD1
J gene: TRBJ2-7
V gene: TRBV12-3/TRBV12-4

CDR3 DNA: TGTGCCAGCACGGGGTTGGTTAATTCACCCCTCCACTTT
CDR3 protein: CASTGLVNSPLHF
clone size: few
D gene: NA
J gene: TRBJ1-6
V gene: TRBV7-2

CDR3 DNA: TGTGCCAGCAGCTGGACCCGACAGGGAAGAATATCTGGGGCCAACGTCCTGACTTTC
CDR3 protein: CASSWTRQGRISGANVLTF
clone size: NA
D gene: TRBD1
J gene: TRBJ2-6
V gene: TRBV7-2

CDR3 DNA: TGCAGCGTTGAGAGCAGGGGGGTGATCCAAACTGAAGCTTTCTTT
CDR3 protein: CSVESRGVIQTEAFF
clone size: few
D gene: TRBD1
J gene: TRBJ1-1
V gene: TRBV29-1

CDR3 DNA: TGCGCCAGCAGCGGGACCTCCTACAATGAGCAGTTCTTC
CDR3 protein: CASSGTSYNEQFF
clone size: NA
D gene: NA
J gene: TRBJ2-1
V gene: TRBV5-1

CDR3 DNA: TGTGCCAGCAGCCAAGGGGACGGTCGCGGCGCTGGCGGCTACACCTTC
CDR3 protein: CASSQGDGRGAGGYTF
clone size: NA
D gene: NA
J gene: TRBJ1-2
V gene: TRBV3-1

CDR3 DNA: TGCAGTGCTAGAGAGGAGGTCTCCTACAATGAGCAGTTCTTC
CDR3 protein: CSAREEVSYNEQFF
clone size: NA
D gene: NA
J gene: TRBJ2-1
V gene: TRBV20-1

CDR3 DNA: TGTGCCAGCAGCTTAGAAAGCTCTAGCAATCAGCCCCAGCATTTT
CDR3 protein: CASSLESSSNQPQHF
clone size: once
D gene: NA
J gene: TRBJ1-5
V gene: TRBV7-8

CDR3 DNA: TGCAGTGCCGTAGCCCTACAGAGTGGCTATGGCTACACCTTC
CDR3 protein: CSAVALQSGYGYTF
clone size: NA
D gene: NA
J gene: TRBJ1-2
V gene: TRBV20-1

CDR3 DNA: TGCGCCAGTGGTATAAGCGGGGCCGGCACAGATACGCAGTATTTT
CDR3 protein: CASGISGAGTDTQYF
clone size: NA
D gene: TRBD2
J gene: TRBJ2-3
V gene: TRBV19

CDR3 DNA: TGTGCCAGCAGTTTATCGACAGATTCCGCCTACGAGCAGTACTTC
CDR3 protein: CASSLSTDSAYEQYF
clone size: few
D gene: NA
J gene: TRBJ2-7
V gene: TRBV27

CDR3 DNA: TGCAGCGTTGGGGGTAGCGAGGGCCTCTCCTACGAGCAGTACTTC
CDR3 protein: CSVGGSEGLSYEQYF
clone size: NA
D gene: NA
J gene: TRBJ2-7
V gene: TRBV29-1

CDR3 DNA: TGTGCCAGCAGTTACTCGATGTCAGGTACCTACTATGGCTACACCTTC
CDR3 protein: CASSYSMSGTYYGYTF
clone size: NA
D gene: NA
J gene: TRBJ1-2
V gene: TRBV6-5

CDR3 DNA: TGCGCCAGCAGCCACCCGGGACAGAAGAAGACCCAGTACTTC
CDR3 protein: CASSHPGQKKTQYF
clone size: NA
D gene: TRBD1
J gene: TRBJ2-5
V gene: TRBV4-1

CDR3 DNA: TGTGCCAGCAGTCCAGGACTTTTAGCCAAAAACATTCAGTACTTC
CDR3 protein: CASSPGLLAKNIQYF
clone size: many
D gene: NA
J gene: TRBJ2-4
V gene: TRBV12-3/TRBV12-4

CDR3 DNA: TGCAGCGACACCGACAGGGGATACTATGGCTACACCTTC
CDR3 protein: CSDTDRGYYGYTF
clone size: NA
D gene: TRBD1
J gene: TRBJ1-2
V gene: TRBV29-1

CDR3 DNA: TGCGCCAGCAGCTTGGTTCGCTCCACAGATACGCAGTATTTT
CDR3 protein: CASSLVRSTDTQYF
clone size: many
D gene: NA
J gene: TRBJ2-3
V gene: TRBV5-1

CDR3 DNA: TGTGCCAGCAGCCAAGGGGCAGGGGGCTTTGAAAAACTGTTTTTT
CDR3 protein: CASSQGAGGFEKLFF
clone size: NA
D gene: TRBD1
J gene: TRBJ1-4
V gene: TRBV14

CDR3 DNA: TGTGCCAGCTCCGGGACTAGCGGGAGCTCCGGCAATGAGCAGTACTTC
CDR3 protein: CASSGTSGSSGNEQYF
clone size: once
D gene: TRBD2
J gene: TRBJ2-7
V gene: TRBV18

CDR3 DNA: TGCAGCGGCCAATTCCAAGGAGGGGGTAGGCGGTTCTTC
CDR3 protein: CSGQFQGGGRRFF
clone size: many
D gene: NA
J gene: TRBJ2-1
V gene: TRBV29-1

CDR3 DNA: TGCGCCAGCAGCCAAGGGGCAGCGGGTGGCTACAATGAGCAGTTCTTC
CDR3 protein: CASSQGAAGGYNEQFF
clone size: many
D gene: NA
J gene: TRBJ2-1
V gene: TRBV4-3

CDR3 DNA: TGTGCCAGCAGCCCGGAACTCCTTCCGCATCGCTCCTACAATGAGCAGTACTTC
CDR3 protein: CASSPELLPHRSYNEQYF
clone size: NA
D gene: NA
J gene: TRBJ2-7
V gene: TRBV5-5

CDR3 DNA: TGTGCCAGCAGTTTACCGGGAGTAAATGAGCAGTTCTTC
CDR3 protein: CASSLPGVNEQFF
clone size: NA
D gene: NA
J gene: TRBJ2-1
V gene: TRBV28

CDR3 DNA: TGTGCCAGCGGACTCCGACTAGAGGGGACCCAGTACTTC
CDR3 protein: CASGLRLEGTQYF
clone size: few
D gene: NA
J gene: TRBJ2-5
V gene: TRBV14

CDR3 DNA: TGTGCCAGCAGTTACTCCGAGGGGGTTAGCGGGACCCCTTCCTACAATGAGCAGTTCTTC
CDR3 protein: CASSYSEGVSGTPSYNEQFF
clone size: NA
D gene: TRBD2
J gene: TRBJ2-1
V gene: TRBV6-2/TRBV6-3

CDR3 DNA: TGTGCCTGGAGTGTAAAGGGGGACAGCACAGATACGCAGTATTTT
CDR3 protein: CAWSVKGDSTDTQYF
clone size: NA
D gene: NA
J gene: TRBJ2-3
V gene: TRBV30

CDR3 DNA: TGCGCCAGCAGCCAAGATCGGCAGTATAATTCACCCCCCCACTTT
CDR3 protein: CASSQDRQYNSPPHF
clone size: NA
D gene: NA
J gene: TRBJ1-6
V gene: TRBV4-3

CDR3 DNA: TGTGCCAGCAGCGGACAGGGGTCCTACAATGAGCAGTTCTTC
CDR3 protein: CASSGQGSYNEQFF
clone size: few
D gene: TRBD1
J gene: TRBJ2-1
V gene: TRBV3-1

CDR3 DNA: TGCGCCAGCAGCGTCGACGGGGTCGGCACAGATACGCAGTATTTT
CDR3 protein: CASSVDGVGTDTQYF
clone size: few
D gene: NA
J gene: TRBJ2-3
V gene: TRBV5-1

CDR3 DNA: TGTGCCAGCAGTTACAGGGAATATAATTCACCCCTCCACTTT
CDR3 protein: CASSYREYNSPLHF
clone size: NA
D gene: NA
J gene: TRBJ1-6
V gene: TRBV27

CDR3 DNA: TGTGCCAGCAGTGCTCCGGGACTCGCTGTTGGGCAGTACTTC
CDR3 protein: CASSAPGLAVGQYF
clone size: few
D gene: NA
J gene: TRBJ2-5
V gene: TRBV27

CDR3 DNA: TGTGCCAGCAGCCAAGAGGGGTTCCAGAACACCGGGGAGCTGTTTTTT
CDR3 protein: CASSQEGFQNTGELFF
clone size: NA
D gene: NA
J gene: TRBJ2-2
V gene: TRBV4-2

CDR3 DNA: TGTGCCACCTACCGGGACTCCTACCCCTACGAGCAGTACTTC
CDR3 protein: CATYRDSYPYEQYF
clone size: NA
D gene: NA
J gene: TRBJ2-7
V gene: TRBV6-5

CDR3 DNA: TGTGCCATCAGTCAAGGGCGGACTAGTCGCGAGCAGTACTTC
CDR3 protein: CAISQGRTSREQYF
clone size: many
D gene: TRBD2
J gene: TRBJ2-7
V gene: TRBV10-3

CDR3 DNA: TGTGCCAGCAGTTACAACAGGGAGTCTGGAGCTTTCTTT
CDR3 protein: CASSYNRESGAFF
clone size: NA
D gene: NA
J gene: TRBJ1-1
V gene: TRBV6-2/TRBV6-3

CDR3 DNA: TGTGCCACCGAAGACAGGTCCGCCTACGAGCAGTACTTC
CDR3 protein: CATEDRSAYEQYF
clone size: many
D gene: NA
J gene: TRBJ2-7
V gene: TRBV7-8

CDR3 DNA: TGCAGTGCTAGTATAGCGGGGGGCGATGAGCAGTTCTTC
CDR3 protein: CSASIAGGDEQFF
clone size: NA
D gene: TRBD2
J gene: TRBJ2-1
V gene: TRBV20-1

CDR3 DNA: TGTGCCACCAGTGAGCCGGGACAGGGAGGACAGACCCAGTACTTC
CDR3 protein: CATSEPGQGGQTQYF
clone size: few
D gene: TRBD1
J gene: TRBJ2-5
V gene: TRBV24-1

CDR3 DNA: TGTGCCAGCAAGGGACAGGTGATCTCTGGAAACACCATATATTTT
CDR3 protein: CASKGQVISGNTIYF
clone size: NA
D gene: TRBD1
J gene: TRBJ1-3
V gene: TRBV6-2/TRBV6-3

CDR3 DNA: TGTGCCAGCAGCCAATACAGGGGACTTTCCTACGAGCAGTACTTC
CDR3 protein: CASSQYRGLSYEQYF
clone size: NA
D gene: NA
J gene: TRBJ2-7
V gene: TRBV3-1

CDR3 DNA: TGTGCCAGCAGCGTAGGGGGAGCGGGGGGCAGCACAGATACGCAGTATTTT
CDR3 protein: CASSVGGAGGSTDTQYF
clone size: NA
D gene: TRBD2
J gene: TRBJ2-3
V gene: TRBV9

CDR3 DNA: TGTGCCAGCAGGCAGGATGGCACAGATACGCAGTATTTT
CDR3 protein: CASRQDGTDTQYF
clone size: many
D gene: NA
J gene: TRBJ2-3
V gene: TRBV6-5

CDR3 DNA: TGCGCCAGCAGCTTGGTGGGGACAGGGGTTCATGGGCAGTTCTTC
CDR3 protein: CASSLVGTGVHGQFF
clone size: NA
D gene: TRBD1
J gene: TRBJ2-1
V gene: TRBV5-1

CDR3 DNA: TGTGCCAGCAGTTCCCAAGGACTAGCGTGGGAGTGGGGTCTAGATACGCAGTATTTT
CDR3 protein: CASSSQGLAWEWGLDTQYF
clone size: few
D gene: TRBD2
J gene: TRBJ2-3
V gene: TRBV28

CDR3 DNA: TGCAGTGCTAACCAGGGTAATGGGGAGACCCAGTACTTC
CDR3 protein: CSANQGNGETQYF
clone size: NA
D gene: NA
J gene: TRBJ2-5
V gene: TRBV20-1